This entry lists 2 T cell receptor beta chains sequenced from one sample in a study of T cell responses to AZD1222 COVID-19 vaccine. The protocol was immunoSEQ multiplex PCR, while the TCRdb copy is restricted to in-frame clones and leaves out a portion. The table lists 70,000 to 75,000 clones, 60% to 85% of them singletons. The source was peripheral blood, collected 28 days after the second AZD1222 dose. The source is an adult who received the AZD1222 COVID-19 vaccine.

V and J are TRBV18 and TRBJ1-3; D not certain. Trimming pared 2 bases from V and 0 bases from J, leaving 14 bases between. This CDR3 contains 17 residues. Germline V lookup: CDR1 KGHSH, CDR2 LQKENI. This CDR3 reads CASSPVAGRDSGNTIYF. The DNA for the CDR3 is TGTGCCAGCTCACCAGTCGCAGGCCGAGACTCTGGAAACACCATATATTTT.

The chain couples TRBV4-2 to TRBJ2-2; possible D gene TRBD2, 5 bases. CDR3 length: 17 amino acids. V was pared by 0 bases and J by 0 bases, with 11 bases between. Germline V lookup: CDR1 LGHNA, CDR2 YNFKEQ. CDR3 in amino acids: CASSQEVGGSNTGELFF. The CDR3, as DNA: TGTGCCAGCAGCCAAGAGGTAGGCGGGTCGAACACCGGGGAGCTGTTTTTT.